This TCR beta chain was profiled in a study of cytotoxic CD8 clonotypes in ibrutinib-treated CLL. Regarding the study as a whole: Sampling times, which were not matched between the groups, differed between sustained-remission patients and progressing patients.

Germline lookup yields CDR1 SGDLS and CDR2 YYNGEE. This CDR3 region has 16 residues. Deletions cut 0 bases from V and 0 bases from J, with 10 bases between. About this clone: Its antigen is still unknown.

Method: immunoSEQ multiplex PCR; TCRdb's copy keeps in-frame clones and lacks some. This repertoire shows about 140,000 clones, 70% to 80% found once; its top ten account for around 30%. This rearrangement joins TRBV9 to TRBJ1-3; the D gene is possibly TRBD1 (6 bases). The receptor was isolated from a human donor with chronic lymphocytic leukemia. Here the sequenced sample was PBMCs, taken after 12 months of ibrutinib treatment. The CDR3 nucleotides are TGTGCCAGCAGCGTAGGCGCGGGGGCCTCTGGAAACACCATATATTTT. Its protein product is CASSVGAGASGNTIYF.